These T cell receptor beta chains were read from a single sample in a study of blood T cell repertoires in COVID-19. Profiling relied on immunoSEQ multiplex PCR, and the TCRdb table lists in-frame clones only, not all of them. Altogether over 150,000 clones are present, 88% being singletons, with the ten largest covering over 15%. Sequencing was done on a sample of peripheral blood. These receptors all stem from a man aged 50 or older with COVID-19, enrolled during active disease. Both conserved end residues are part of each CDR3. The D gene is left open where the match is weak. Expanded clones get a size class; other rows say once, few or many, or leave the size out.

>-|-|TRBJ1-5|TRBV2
CASSSGQGHYSNQPQHF
TGTGCCAGCAGTTCCGGTCAGGGGCATTATAGCAATCAGCCCCAGCATTTT
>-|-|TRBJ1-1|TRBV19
CASSTRDSGEAFF
TGTGCCAGTAGTACCCGGGACTCTGGTGAAGCTTTCTTT
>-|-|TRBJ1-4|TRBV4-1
CASKGVGEKLFF
TGCGCCAGCAAAGGGGTGGGTGAAAAACTGTTTTTT
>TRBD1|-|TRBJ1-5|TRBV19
CASSGTGAGQPQHF
TGTGCCAGTAGTGGGACAGGGGCGGGTCAGCCCCAGCATTTT
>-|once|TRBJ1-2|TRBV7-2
CASSLGTAAYGYTF
TGTGCCAGCAGCTTAGGGACAGCCGCCTATGGCTACACCTTC
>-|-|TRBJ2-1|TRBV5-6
CASSLAGLDEQFF
TGTGCCAGCAGCTTGGCAGGGCTCGATGAGCAGTTCTTC
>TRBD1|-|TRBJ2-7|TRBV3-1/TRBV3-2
CASSPTGRTYEQYF
TGTGCCAGCAGCCCGACAGGGCGAACGTACGAGCAGTACTTC
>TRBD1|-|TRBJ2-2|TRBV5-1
CASSSGTGSFGELFF
TGCGCCAGCAGCTCAGGGACAGGTTCCTTTGGGGAGCTGTTTTTT
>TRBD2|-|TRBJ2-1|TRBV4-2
CASSQDALAGGEQFF
TGTGCCAGCAGCCAAGATGCCCTAGCGGGAGGTGAGCAGTTCTTC
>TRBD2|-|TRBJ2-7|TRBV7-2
CASSARRLADLEQYF
TGTGCCAGCAGCGCGCGGAGACTAGCGGATTTGGAGCAGTACTTC
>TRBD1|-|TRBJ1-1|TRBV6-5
CASRTGGGLEAFF
TGTGCCAGCAGGACAGGGGGCGGTTTAGAAGCTTTCTTT
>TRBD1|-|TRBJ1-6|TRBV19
CASSPTGVVGSPLHF
TGTGCCAGTAGTCCGACAGGGGTTGTTGGATCACCCCTCCACTTT
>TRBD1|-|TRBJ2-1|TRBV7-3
CASSLGTDYNEQFF
TGTGCCAGCAGCTTAGGGACAGACTACAATGAGCAGTTCTTC
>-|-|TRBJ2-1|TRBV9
CASSVTLASEQFF
TGTGCCAGCAGCGTAACCCTAGCTAGCGAGCAGTTCTTC
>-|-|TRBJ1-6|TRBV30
CAWSTRAVTSYNSPLHF
TGTGCCTGGAGTACGCGGGCAGTAACCTCCTATAATTCACCCCTCCACTTT
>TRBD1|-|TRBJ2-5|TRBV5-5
CASSPGTASSSETQYF
TGTGCCAGCAGCCCCGGGACAGCCTCGTCGTCGGAGACCCAGTACTTC
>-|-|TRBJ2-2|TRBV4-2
CASSQDYQGAGAGELFF
TGTGCCAGCAGCCAAGATTATCAGGGAGCAGGGGCCGGGGAGCTGTTTTTT
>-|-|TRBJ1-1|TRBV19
CASTEGLMNTEAFF
TGTGCCAGTACCGAGGGACTCATGAACACTGAAGCTTTCTTT
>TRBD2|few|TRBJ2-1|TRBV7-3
CASSLSRTSGGNEQFF
TGTGCCAGCAGCTTATCCCGGACTAGCGGGGGCAATGAGCAGTTCTTC
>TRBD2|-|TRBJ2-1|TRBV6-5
CASSWTSGSFDEQFF
TGTGCCAGCAGTTGGACTAGCGGGAGTTTTGATGAGCAGTTCTTC
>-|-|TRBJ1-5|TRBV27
CASSITGPNQPQHF
TGTGCCAGCAGTATCACAGGGCCGAATCAGCCCCAGCATTTT
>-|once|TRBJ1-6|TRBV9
CASSVGGGENSPLHF
TGTGCCAGCAGCGTAGGAGGCGGAGAAAATTCACCCCTCCACTTT
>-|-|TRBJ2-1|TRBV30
CAWSGDRSYNEQFF
TGTGCCTGGAGTGGTGACAGGTCCTACAATGAGCAGTTCTTC
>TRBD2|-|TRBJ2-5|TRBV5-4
CASSLVGGGETQYF
TGTGCCAGCAGCTTGGTAGGCGGGGGGGAGACCCAGTACTTC
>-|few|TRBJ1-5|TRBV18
CASSPAPMVYSNQPQHF
TGTGCCAGCTCACCAGCGCCAATGGTGTATAGCAATCAGCCCCAGCATTTT
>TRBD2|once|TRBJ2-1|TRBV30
CAWKGGSNEQFF
TGTGCCTGGAAGGGAGGGTCCAATGAGCAGTTCTTC
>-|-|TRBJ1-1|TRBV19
CASSPPGGPRAFF
TGTGCCAGTAGTCCCCCGGGGGGACCGCGGGCTTTCTTT
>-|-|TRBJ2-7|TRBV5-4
CASSQGTSYEQYF
TGTGCTAGCAGCCAAGGGACAAGTTACGAGCAGTACTTC
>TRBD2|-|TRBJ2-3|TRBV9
CASSAGAGTSGRGSDTQYF
TGTGCCAGCAGCGCCGGAGCCGGGACTAGCGGGAGAGGTTCAGATACGCAGTATTTT
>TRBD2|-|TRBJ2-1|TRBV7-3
CASSLFHGGANEQFF
TGTGCCAGCAGCTTATTCCACGGGGGGGCAAATGAGCAGTTCTTC
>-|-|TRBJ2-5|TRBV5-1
CASRVGVTGFETQYF
TGCGCCAGCAGGGTAGGGGTGACTGGCTTCGAGACCCAGTACTTC
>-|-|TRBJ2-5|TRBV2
CASSSGSLKGETQYF
TGTGCCAGCAGTTCCGGGTCCTTAAAGGGGGAGACCCAGTACTTC
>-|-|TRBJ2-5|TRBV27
CASRGAGQETQYF
TGTGCCAGCAGGGGAGCCGGGCAAGAGACCCAGTACTTC
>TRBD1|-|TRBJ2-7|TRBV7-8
CASSYAGTDHEQYF
TGTGCCAGCAGTTACGCCGGGACAGACCACGAGCAGTACTTC
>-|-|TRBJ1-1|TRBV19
CASSIGGHLGAEAFF
TGTGCCAGTAGTATTGGGGGACACCTTGGGGCTGAAGCTTTCTTT
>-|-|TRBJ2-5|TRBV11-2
CASSLDRGETQYF
TGTGCCAGCAGCTTAGACAGGGGAGAGACCCAGTACTTC
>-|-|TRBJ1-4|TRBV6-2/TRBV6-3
CASSYLPGLTNEKLFF
TGTGCCAGCAGTTACCTGCCGGGACTGACTAATGAAAAACTGTTTTTT
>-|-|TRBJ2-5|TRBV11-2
CASSYSAGTPKSSQYF
TGTGCCAGCAGTTACTCGGCCGGGACTCCAAAATCGTCCCAGTACTTC
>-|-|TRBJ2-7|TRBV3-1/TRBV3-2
CASSLAGIYEQYF
TGTGCCAGCAGCCTGGCAGGGATCTACGAGCAGTACTTC
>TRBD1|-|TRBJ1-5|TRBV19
CASSTSATGAQNQPQHF
TGTGCCAGTAGTACCTCTGCCACAGGGGCCCAAAATCAGCCCCAGCATTTT
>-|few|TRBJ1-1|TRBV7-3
CASSLYGGTEAFF
TGTGCCAGCAGCTTATACGGCGGCACTGAAGCTTTCTTT